This passage covers 19 T cell receptor beta chains from one sample sequenced in a study of human T cells and chemical hapten exposure. TCRdb re-derived calls from the 5' RACE reads in MiXCR, one entry per CDR3 protein. The sample carries about 80,000 distinct CDR3 sequences, 15% recorded once. It was from unfractionated whole blood that total RNA was extracted. These receptors all stem from a female donor in good health.

This clonotype was observed a few times. The genes are TRBV13 and TRBJ1-2; D may be TRBD1 (6 bases). The length of the CDR3 is 14 residues. Germline V gives CDR1 PRHDT, CDR2 FYEKMQ (reference sequence). V lost 0 bases and J 8 bases, leaving 13 bases between the germline ends. The CDR3 sequence: CASSLGQGSVGYTF. The DNA of the CDR3 is TGTGCCAGCAGCTTAGGACAGGGTTCTGTCGGCTACACCTTC.

The chain has TRBV7-9 and TRBJ1-2; TRBD1 matches at 11 bases. Germline CDR1 reads SEHNR; CDR2 reads FQNEAQ (reference sequence). V lost 7 bases and J lost 8; bases outside the gene matches: 12. The length of the CDR3 is 15 residues. The CDR3 DNA sequence: TGTGCCAGCAAACCCCCCGGACAGGGGGCAGGAGGCTACACCTTC. Protein product: CASKPPGQGAGGYTF.

This clonotype was recorded once. A junction boundary mismatches the germline segment, possibly from a read error. J is TRBJ2-3 and V is TRBV11-2; TRBD2 aligns across 14 bases. Per germline, CDR1 SGHAT and CDR2 FQNNGV. The CDR3 has 17 amino acids. The CDR3 nucleotides read TGTGCCAGCAGCTTAGGCCTTCGATCGGGACTAGCGGGGGTCAAGGATTTT. As protein: CASSLGLRSGLAGVKDF.

This clonotype was found a few times. The chain carries TRBV7-2 and TRBJ2-3; weak D call: TRBD2 (6 bases). Looked up from germline, CDR1 is SGHTA and CDR2 is FQGNSA. V lost 1 base, J lost 6 bases, and 20 bases lay in between. The CDR3 loop spans 17 amino acids. The DNA of the CDR3 is TGTGCCAGCAGCTTAGGCTCCCTTGGCGTAGGGACTGATACGCAGTATTTT. Translation: CASSLGSLGVGTDTQYF.

This clonotype was counted a few times. The chain uses TRBV11-2 and TRBJ2-4, with D tentatively TRBD1 (7 bases). Germline V lookup: CDR1 SGHAT, CDR2 FQNNGV. The V end lost 10 bases, the J end lost 5 bases, and 15 bases lay between the germline ends. CDR3 length: 13 residues. CDR3 residues: CATAGTDQNIQYF. The CDR3 nucleotides are TGTGCCACCGCGGGGACAGATCAAAACATTCAGTACTTC.

The chain has TRBV18 and TRBJ1-5, with D uncertain. V was shortened by 3 bases and J by 8 bases, with 14 bases between the two germline ends. CDR3 length: 14 residues. Germline V CDR1 and CDR2: KGHSH, LQKENI. CDR3 DNA: TGTGCCAGCTCACCCCAGGACGGCCTAGAGCCCCAGCATTTT. It encodes CASSPQDGLEPQHF. Drawing the rest from reference TRBV18 and TRBJ1-5, the complete variable domain is NAGVMQNPRHLVRRRGQEARLRCSPMKGHSHVYWYRQLPEEGLKFMVYLQKENIIDESGMPKERFSAEFPKEGPSILRIQQVVRGDSAAYFCASSPQDGLEPQHFGDGTRLSIL.

This chain uses TRBV6-2 or TRBV6-3 with TRBJ2-6, with 8 nucleotides matching TRBD1. The germline V gene encodes CDR1 MNHEY and CDR2 SVGEGT. The CDR3 runs 19 residues. V was clipped by 6 bases and J by 0 bases; unmatched bases: 13. Here the CDR3 DNA reads TGTGCCAGCAGCCGCGACCGGACAGGGTTCTACTCTGGGGCCAACGTCCTGACTTTC. Its translation: CASSRDRTGFYSGANVLTF.

This clonotype was seen a handful of times. The chain is built from TRBV7-9 and TRBJ2-7; perhaps TRBD1 as D (6 bases). The germline gives CDR1 SEHNR, CDR2 FQNEAQ (reference sequence). Trimming took off 3 bases at V and 6 bases at J, with 21 bases between the two ends. The CDR3 runs to 16 residues. DNA of the CDR3: TGTGCCAGCAGCTTCTGGCAGGGGAAAGGGCCAGGCGAGCAGTACTTC. It translates to CASSFWQGKGPGEQYF. The full variable domain, completed using reference TRBV7-9 and TRBJ2-7, is DTGVSQNPRHKITKRGQNVTFRCDPISEHNRLYWYRQTLGQGPEFLTYFQNEAQLEKSRLLSDRFSAERPKGSFSTLEIQRTEQGDSAMYLCASSFWQGKGPGEQYFGPGTRLTVT.

The J gene is TRBJ1-3, the V gene TRBV2; D remains ambiguous. Trimming left V 9 bases short and J 7 bases short, with 19 bases between. Germline V lookup: CDR1 SNHLY, CDR2 FYNNEI. The CDR3 spans 14 residues. DNA for the CDR3: TGTGCCAGGACCCCAGTCGTACCGGGTAACACCATATATTTT. Encoded protein: CARTPVVPGNTIYF. Together with reference TRBV2 and TRBJ1-3, the CDR3 gives the full variable domain: EPEVTQTPSHQVTQMGQEVILRCVPISNHLYFYWYRQILGQKVEFLVSFYNNEISEKSEIFDDQFSVERPDGSNFTLKIRSTKLEDSAMYFCARTPVVPGNTIYFGEGSWLTVV.

The chain couples TRBV29-1 to TRBJ2-3; D is ambiguous. The CDR3 has 12 residues. Trimming removed 4 bases from V and 5 bases from J, with 10 bases in between. The V gene's germline CDR1 is SQVTM and CDR2 ANQGSEA. CDR3: CSVGGLRDTQYF. The DNA of the CDR3 is TGCAGCGTTGGAGGCCTAAGAGATACGCAGTATTTT.

The chain has TRBV5-1 and TRBJ2-5, with a tentative D call TRBD2 (5 bases). The ends were cut back, 0 bases at V and 4 bases at J, with 7 bases in the middle. CDR3 size: 13 residues. In germline, CDR1 is SGHRS, CDR2 YFSETQ. The CDR3 here is CASSLASTETQYF. CDR3 nucleotides: TGCGCCAGCAGCTTGGCTAGCACAGAGACCCAGTACTTC.

The rearrangement uses TRBV20-1 and TRBJ1-2; 7 nucleotides line up with TRBD1. Germline V gene sequence: CDR1 DFQATT, CDR2 SNEGSKA (reference sequence). This CDR3 is built from 13 residues. The ends lost 6 bases at V and 4 bases at J; junction bases unmatched: 8. For the CDR3, the DNA is TGCAGTGCCAGGGGGGGTACGTCCTATGGCTACACCTTC. This sequence encodes CSARGGTSYGYTF.

This clonotype was recorded a few times. The chain links TRBV30 to TRBJ1-1; 8 bases map to TRBD1. CDR1 and CDR2 from the germline V gene are GTSNPN and SVGIG (reference sequence). The CDR3 extends over 13 amino acids. After removal of 0 bases from V and 10 bases from J, the junction contained 7 bases not matched to a gene. CDR3 amino acids: CAWSVLLTGAAFF. CDR3 in DNA: TGTGCCTGGAGTGTACTATTGACAGGGGCAGCTTTCTTT.

The rearrangement uses TRBV14 and TRBJ1-2; D remains unclear. The CDR3 length is 13 residues. Looked up from germline, CDR1 is SGHDN and CDR2 is FVKESK. The V end lost 0 bases, the J end lost 5 bases, and 7 bases lay between the germline ends. The CDR3 nucleotides read TGTGCCAGCAGCCAAGACAGTTATTATGGCTACACCTTC. It specifies CASSQDSYYGYTF. The full variable domain, its missing parts supplied by reference TRBV14 and TRBJ1-2, is EAGVTQFPSHSVIEKGQTVTLRCDPISGHDNLYWYRRVMGKEIKFLLHFVKESKQDESGMPNNRFLAERTGGTYSTLKVQPAELEDSGVYFCASSQDSYYGYTFGSGTRLTVV.

This chain connects TRBV11-2 to TRBJ2-1; 9 bases fit TRBD2. In germline, CDR1 is SGHAT, CDR2 FQNNGV. The V and J ends lost 3 bases and 4 bases, in that order; junction bases with no gene match: 4. CDR3 size: 15 residues. The CDR3 nucleotides are TGTGCCAGCAGCTTTGGGCTAGCGGGGTACAATGAGCAGTTCTTC. Amino acid sequence: CASSFGLAGYNEQFF.

This clonotype was detected ten times or more. The chain joins TRBV4-1 to TRBJ1-5; D not resolved. Germline V gene lookup returns CDR1 MGHRA and CDR2 YSYEKL. V shed 0 bases and J shed 2 bases, with 8 bases lying between them. The CDR3 runs to 15 residues. The CDR3 bases are TGCGCCAGCAGCCAAGAGTCTGGGGGCAATCAGCCCCAGCATTTT. Translation gives CASSQESGGNQPQHF.

Only a few counts were recorded for this clonotype. The chain joins TRBV18 to TRBJ1-2; D unclear. V lost 5 bases to trimming and J lost 4 bases, with 14 bases between them. The V gene's germline CDR1 is KGHSH and CDR2 LQKENI. The CDR3 is made up of 14 amino acids. This CDR3 reads CASSVSGIRYGYTF. In DNA form, the CDR3 reads TGTGCCAGCTCAGTCTCCGGGATCCGCTATGGCTACACCTTC. The complete variable domain, with remaining parts taken from reference TRBV18 and TRBJ1-2, reads NAGVMQNPRHLVRRRGQEARLRCSPMKGHSHVYWYRQLPEEGLKFMVYLQKENIIDESGMPKERFSAEFPKEGPSILRIQQVVRGDSAAYFCASSVSGIRYGYTFGSGTRLTVV.

The chain is built from TRBV15 and TRBJ1-3; 8 bases are shared with TRBD1. The CDR3 loop spans 19 amino acids. Germline lookup yields CDR1 LNHNV and CDR2 YYDKDF (reference sequence). Trimming at V came to 1 base and at J to 1 base, leaving 12 bases not matched to a gene. In nucleotides, the CDR3 is TGTGCCACCAGCAGAGCCCCTCTCGGACAGGGTTTTTCTGGAAACACCATATATTTT. Its protein product is CATSRAPLGQGFSGNTIYF.

The CDR3 bases are TGTGCCAGCAGCGACCGACCGGGCCAGCCCCAGCATTTT. Translated: CASSDRPGQPQHF. V is TRBV5-6 and J is TRBJ1-5; D remains unclear. Per the germline V gene, CDR1 is SGHDT and CDR2 is YYEEEE. This CDR3 has 13 residues. Trimming left V 4 bases short and J 7 bases short, with 12 bases between.